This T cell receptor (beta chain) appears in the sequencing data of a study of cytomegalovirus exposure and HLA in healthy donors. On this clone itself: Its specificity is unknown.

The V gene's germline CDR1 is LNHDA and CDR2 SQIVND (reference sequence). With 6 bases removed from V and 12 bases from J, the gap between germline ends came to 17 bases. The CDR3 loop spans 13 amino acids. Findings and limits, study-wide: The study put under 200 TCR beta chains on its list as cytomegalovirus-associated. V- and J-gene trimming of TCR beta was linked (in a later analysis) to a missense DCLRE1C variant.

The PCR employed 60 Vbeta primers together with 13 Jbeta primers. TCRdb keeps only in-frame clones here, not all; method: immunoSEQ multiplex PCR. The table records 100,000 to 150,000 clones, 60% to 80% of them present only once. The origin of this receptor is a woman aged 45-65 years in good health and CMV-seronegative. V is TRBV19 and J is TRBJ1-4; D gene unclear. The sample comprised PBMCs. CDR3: CASSNTVGLQLFF. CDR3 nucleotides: TGTGCCAGTAGCAATACAGTGGGCCTGCAACTGTTTTTT.